This entry lists 20 T cell receptor beta chains sequenced from one sample in a study of T cell repertoires in cytomegalovirus infection. Each CDR3 protein is one row after TCRdb ran MiXCR on the reads. The sample lists fewer than 550,000 distinct CDR3 sequences, 10% to 12% occurring once. The sample comprised PBMCs. Receptors were obtained from a human donor in good health (CMV status not recorded). Some clones in this sample may be carry-over from other donors' samples.

This clonotype was seen ten or more times. The CDR3 DNA follows: TGTGCCAGCAGTGACCCCATAGCGGGAGGGGGGAATGAGCAGTTCTTC. It is translated as CASSDPIAGGGNEQFF. The chain is built from TRBV25-1 and TRBJ2-1, with 11 bases fitting TRBD2. The CDR3 runs 16 residues. V lost 3 bases to trimming and J lost 7 bases; unmatched junction nucleotides: 8. CDR1 is MGHDK and CDR2 is SYGVNS in the germline V gene. Variable domain in full (rest from reference TRBV25-1 and TRBJ2-1): EADIYQTPRYLVIGTGKKITLECSQTMGHDKMYWYQQDPGMELHLIHYSYGVNSTEKGDLSSESTVSRIRTEHFPLTLESARPSHTSQYLCASSDPIAGGGNEQFFGPGTRLTVL.

This clonotype was seen at least ten times. The V gene is TRBV7-8, the J gene TRBJ2-5; 13 bases are a match to TRBD2. CDR3 length: 16 amino acids. V lost 5 bases and J lost 1; bases outside the gene matches: 4. Germline CDR1 and CDR2: SGHVS and FQNEAQ. The CDR3 DNA reads TGTGCCAGCAGCCAAGGACTAGCGGGAGTCCAAGAGACCCAGTACTTC. It translates to CASSQGLAGVQETQYF.

This clonotype occurred many times. The chain links TRBV9 to TRBJ1-5; D not resolved. From germline, CDR1 is SGDLS and CDR2 YYNGEE. The CDR3 length is 14 residues. The V and J ends lost 0 bases and 6 bases respectively, with 10 bases between them. The CDR3 DNA reads TGTGCCAGCAGCGTAGCAGGAGGTCCTCAGCCCCAGCATTTT. It translates to CASSVAGGPQPQHF.

This clonotype has just a few counts. The V call is TRBV12-3 or TRBV12-4, the J call TRBJ2-7; D is perhaps TRBD2 (6 bases). Trimming cost V 6 bases and J 3 bases, with 12 bases left between them. The CDR3 is made up of 13 amino acids. CDR3 region: CASRRDLSYEQYF. The CDR3 DNA sequence: TGTGCCAGCAGGCGGGACCTTAGCTACGAGCAGTACTTC.

This sequence joins TRBV18 and TRBJ1-5, with unresolved D. V lost 5 bases and J 0 bases, leaving 14 bases between the germline ends. This CDR3 has 16 amino acids. Per the germline V gene, CDR1 is KGHSH and CDR2 is LQKENI. The CDR3 protein is CASSFSPDSSNQPQHF. The DNA of the CDR3 is TGTGCCAGCTCATTCAGCCCGGATTCTAGCAATCAGCCCCAGCATTTT. The full variable domain, rest sourced from reference TRBV18 and TRBJ1-5, is NAGVMQNPRHLVRRRGQEARLRCSPMKGHSHVYWYRQLPEEGLKFMVYLQKENIIDESGMPKERFSAEFPKEGPSILRIQQVVRGDSAAYFCASSFSPDSSNQPQHFGDGTRLSIL.

This clonotype was seen a single time. The J gene is TRBJ2-1, the V gene TRBV9, with D perhaps TRBD1 (6 bases). Trimming pared 3 bases from V and 5 bases from J, leaving 18 bases between. The CDR3 spans 16 residues. CDR1 and CDR2 (germline): SGDLS, YYNGEE. CDR3: CASSASAGTQNNEQFF. In nucleotides, the CDR3 is TGTGCCAGCAGCGCATCTGCCGGGACACAAAACAATGAGCAGTTCTTC.

This clonotype was seen many times. This chain links TRBV7-9 with TRBJ1-1; unclear D gene. V was pared by 5 bases and J by 1 base, with 8 bases between. Per the germline V gene, CDR1 is SEHNR and CDR2 is FQNEAQ (reference sequence). CDR3 length: 13 residues. The CDR3 loop is CASSRMENTEAFF. The CDR3 nucleotides are TGTGCCAGCAGCCGGATGGAGAACACTGAAGCTTTCTTT.

There are a few counts of this clonotype. The rearrangement uses TRBV12-3 or TRBV12-4 and TRBJ2-1, with D uncertain. V was pared by 3 bases and J by 4 bases, with 7 bases between. The CDR3 is 13 amino acids. This CDR3 reads CASSFAAYNEQFF. The CDR3 nucleotides read TGTGCCAGCAGTTTTGCAGCGTACAATGAGCAGTTCTTC.

This clonotype has a count of ten or more. The J gene is TRBJ2-7, the V gene TRBV7-9; TRBD1 might be the D (5 bases). Germline V gene sequence: CDR1 SEHNR, CDR2 FQNEAQ (reference sequence). The ends were cut back, 6 bases at V and 3 bases at J, with 6 bases in the middle. The CDR3 loop spans 11 amino acids. As DNA, the CDR3 is TGTGCCAGCAGGGACAACTACGAGCAGTACTTC. The encoded protein is CASRDNYEQYF.

This clonotype has at least ten counts. The CDR3 nucleotides are TGTGCCAGCAGCCAACGGGACTTACCACCCACCGGGGAGCTGTTTTTT. The encoded protein is CASSQRDLPPTGELFF. The V and J genes are TRBV7-3 and TRBJ2-2, with TRBD2 as a possible D gene (6 bases). V lost 5 bases, J lost 4 bases, and 17 bases lay in between. The CDR3 loop spans 16 amino acids. Germline CDR1 is SGHTA and CDR2 is FQGTGA.

Only a few counts were recorded for this clonotype. The chain recombines TRBV13 with TRBJ2-6; 8 positions match TRBD1. The germline gives CDR1 PRHDT, CDR2 FYEKMQ (reference sequence). This CDR3 has 16 residues. V trimming: 7 bases; J trimming: 0 bases; junction bases outside the gene matches: 5. The CDR3 spells CASKGQGRSGANVLTF. For the CDR3, the DNA is TGTGCCAGCAAAGGACAGGGCCGCTCTGGGGCCAACGTCCTGACTTTC.

This chain links TRBV25-1 with TRBJ2-7; D ambiguous. The V end was cut by 5 bases, the J end by 3 bases, with 20 bases between. The CDR3 has 16 residues. CDR1 and CDR2 from the germline V gene are MGHDK and SYGVNS. As DNA, the CDR3 is TGTGCCAGCAGTTCCTCCGGGCGAAAATTTAACTACGAGCAGTACTTC. Translated, it gives CASSSSGRKFNYEQYF.

Only a few counts were recorded for this clonotype. The V and J genes are TRBV24-1 and TRBJ2-1; TRBD2 aligns across 13 bases. Germline assignment: CDR1 KGHDR and CDR2 SFDVKD. The ends lost 4 bases at V and 7 bases at J; junction bases unmatched: 12. This CDR3 has 18 residues. The CDR3 sequence: CATSDPTSGRGERNEQFF. The CDR3 nucleotides are TGTGCCACCAGTGACCCTACTAGCGGGAGGGGAGAGAGGAATGAGCAGTTCTTC.

This clonotype was seen more than once but under ten times. This chain uses TRBV4-2 with TRBJ1-1; D is uncertain. This CDR3 has 15 residues. CDR1 is LGHNA, CDR2 YNFKEQ, per germline. V was pared by 3 bases and J by 0 bases, with 11 bases between. The CDR3 sequence: CASSHARSLNTEAFF. The CDR3 nucleotides read TGTGCCAGCAGCCATGCCAGGAGTTTGAACACTGAAGCTTTCTTT.

This clonotype showed up just a few times. The chain joins TRBV11-3 to TRBJ2-2; D is perhaps TRBD1 (5 bases). Trimming took 6 bases from V and 3 from J, leaving 11 bases between them. Germline lookup yields CDR1 SGHNT and CDR2 YENEEA. The CDR3 has 14 residues. The CDR3: CASRADSYTGELFF. The CDR3 DNA reads as TGTGCCAGCAGGGCAGACAGCTACACCGGGGAGCTGTTTTTT.

The chain links TRBV10-3 to TRBJ1-1, with D possibly matching TRBD1 (6 bases). CDR3 length equals 14 residues. CDR1 is ENHRY and CDR2 is SYGVKD in the germline V gene. Trimming pared 4 bases from V and 6 bases from J, leaving 15 bases between. The CDR3 region is CAISGDKGLAEAFF. CDR3 DNA sequence: TGTGCCATCAGTGGGGACAAGGGTTTAGCTGAAGCTTTCTTT.

The V gene is TRBV25-1, the J gene TRBJ1-1; D gene uncertain. Germline V gene lookup returns CDR1 MGHDK and CDR2 SYGVNS. There are 15 residues in the CDR3. The V end was cut by 7 bases, the J end by 1 base, with 16 bases between. The CDR3 sequence is CASKRQDRKNTEAFF. The DNA for the CDR3 is TGTGCCAGCAAGCGTCAAGACCGAAAGAACACTGAAGCTTTCTTT. Full variable domain (remainder filled in from reference TRBV25-1 and TRBJ1-1): EADIYQTPRYLVIGTGKKITLECSQTMGHDKMYWYQQDPGMELHLIHYSYGVNSTEKGDLSSESTVSRIRTEHFPLTLESARPSHTSQYLCASKRQDRKNTEAFFGQGTRLTVV.

In its sample, this clonotype was seen a few times. This sequence joins TRBV19 and TRBJ1-1; no firm D call. V was shortened by 3 bases and J by 3 bases, with 8 bases between the two germline ends. Germline CDR1 and CDR2: LNHDA and SQIVND (reference sequence). CDR3 length: 13 residues. CDR3 nucleotides: TGTGCCAGTAGTATTCAAGTAGACACTGAAGCTTTCTTT. This codes for CASSIQVDTEAFF.

This clonotype was picked up many times. The chain joins TRBV4-1 to TRBJ2-3, with a possible D match to TRBD1 (6 bases). Germline V CDR1 and CDR2: MGHRA, YSYEKL. Trimming removed 4 bases from V and 2 bases from J, with 13 bases in between. The CDR3 has 15 amino acids. The CDR3: CASSPNRDPTDTQYF. The CDR3 DNA reads TGCGCCAGCAGCCCCAACAGGGACCCCACAGATACGCAGTATTTT.

The CDR3 DNA reads as TGCAGTGCTAGAGATGGGAGGGCCCACTCCTACGAGCAGTACTTC. Encoded protein: CSARDGRAHSYEQYF. The chain couples TRBV20-1 to TRBJ2-7; 7 nucleotides align to TRBD2. The trim removed 0 bases at V and 0 bases at J, leaving 5 bases unmatched. This CDR3 contains 15 residues. The germline gives CDR1 DFQATT, CDR2 SNEGSKA (reference sequence).